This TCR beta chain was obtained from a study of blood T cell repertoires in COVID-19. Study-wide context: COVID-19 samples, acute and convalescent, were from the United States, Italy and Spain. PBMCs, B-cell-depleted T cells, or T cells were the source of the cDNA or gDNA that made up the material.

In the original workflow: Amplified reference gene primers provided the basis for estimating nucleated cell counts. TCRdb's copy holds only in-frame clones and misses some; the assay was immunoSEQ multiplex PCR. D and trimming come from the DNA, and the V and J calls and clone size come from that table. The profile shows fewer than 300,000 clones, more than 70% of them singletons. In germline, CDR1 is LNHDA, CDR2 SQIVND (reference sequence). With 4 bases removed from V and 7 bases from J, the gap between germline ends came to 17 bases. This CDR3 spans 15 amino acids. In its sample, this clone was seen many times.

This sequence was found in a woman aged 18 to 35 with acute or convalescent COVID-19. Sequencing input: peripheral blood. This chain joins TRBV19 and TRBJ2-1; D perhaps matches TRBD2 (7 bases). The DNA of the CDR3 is TGTGCCAGTAGTAAAAACCCAGGGAGGGGGAATGAGCAGTTCTTC. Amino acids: CASSKNPGRGNEQFF.